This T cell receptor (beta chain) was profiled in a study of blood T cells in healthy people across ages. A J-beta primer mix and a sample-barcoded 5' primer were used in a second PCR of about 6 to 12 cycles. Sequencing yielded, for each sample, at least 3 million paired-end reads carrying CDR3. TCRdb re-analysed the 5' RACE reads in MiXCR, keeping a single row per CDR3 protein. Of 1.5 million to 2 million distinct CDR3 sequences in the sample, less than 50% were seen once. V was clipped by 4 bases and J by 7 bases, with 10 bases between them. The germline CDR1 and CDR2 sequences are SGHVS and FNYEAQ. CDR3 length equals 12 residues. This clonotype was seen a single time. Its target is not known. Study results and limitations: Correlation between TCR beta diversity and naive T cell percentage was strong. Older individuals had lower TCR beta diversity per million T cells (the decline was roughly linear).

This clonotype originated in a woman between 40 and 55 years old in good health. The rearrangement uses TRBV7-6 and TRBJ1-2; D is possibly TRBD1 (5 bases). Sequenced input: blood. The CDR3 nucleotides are TGTGCCAGCAGCTCCGAGGGGCTTGGCTACACCTTC. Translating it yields CASSSEGLGYTF.